The entry below describes one T cell receptor (beta chain). Its antigen is still unknown. No base quality values were provided; no much bigger clone lies one nucleotide off. From a lookup of the germline V gene (reference sequence), CDR1 and CDR2 are MNHNY and SVGAGI. Between the V and J ends, shortened by 5 bases and 0 bases respectively, the junction contains 13 bases. The CDR3 numbers 16 residues from cysteine through phenylalanine. The read is trimmed to its CDR3 DNA, 48 bases read in frame from base 1. The collaborating institutions used their own protocols to collect whole blood in K2EDTA tubes. For TCRbeta analysis, collaborator samples were shipped as frozen whole blood, as isolated PBMCs, or as DNA extracted from either sample type. The data belong to a study of blood T cell repertoires in COVID-19 (dated by TCRdb to 2020 to 2022). In the study overall: Collaborator samples came from the United States, Italy and Spain and covered acute and convalescent phases of COVID-19. The material from the prospective study consisted of cDNA or gDNA derived from T cells, B-cell-depleted T cells, or PBMCs. Subjects who had been exposed to COVID-19, were actively infected with it, or had recovered from it provided the deeply sampled blood TCRbeta repertoires that made up the dataset. The repertoires were released in a freely available public database intended as a resource for research on the immune response to SARS-CoV-2. Samples were obtained from the ongoing ImmuneRACE study (first 160 participants) and from 1,254 subjects provided by 6 global collaborators. Nearly every sample came with metadata listing a de-identified subject ID, COVID-19 status, age in years and sex. HLA class I and class II types, where available, came from metadata supplied by the sample provider rather than from assay-based typing.

The investigation overall reported the following: The quantity of clinical and demographic metadata differed by source and by participant and was supplied without curation.

TCRbeta CDR3 regions were amplified from genomic DNA using the immunoSEQ Assay, a bias-controlled multiplex PCR. The source study handled its data this way. The number of nucleated cells in each sample was estimated from the amplification of reference gene primers within the assay. Sequence reads were collapsed and filtered to measure the absolute abundance of every unique TCRbeta CDR3 rearrangement. For each sample, productive Simpson clonality was calculated as the square root of Simpson's diversity index across productive rearrangements. In its TCRdb copy, this immuneACCESS table keeps in-frame sequences only and misses some clones. Where compared with another copy, unresolved V genes explain less than half of these, and the others have no known cause. V, J and clone size derive from that table, while D and trimming were established from the DNA sequence. Across this sample there are approximately 93,000 clones, with approximately 90% seen only once. The ten largest clones take up roughly 0.51% of the sample.

The source is a man aged 60-69 years with acute or convalescent COVID-19. The specimen was peripheral blood. In this chain, TRBV6-6 is recombined with TRBJ2-2; 6 matching bases give a weak D call of TRBD1. The nucleotide sequence is given as TGTGCCAGCAGTCGACAGGATTCCTCGAACACCGGGGAGCTGTTTTTT. This gives the protein CASSRQDSSNTGELFF.